This TCR beta chain stems from a study of STAT5B mutations in CD4+ large granular lymphocyte leukemia. Findings and limits, study-wide: About 24% of private leukemic clonotypes occurred rarely in other patients' non-leukemic repertoires. Patient CD4-sorted repertoires stayed more clonal than healthy ones after leukemic-clone removal. Top patient clones used TRBV06 genes more often: 8/27 versus 2/35 in controls.

Sequencing used immunoSEQ multiplex PCR; TCRdb keeps in-frame clones, though not all of them. The top ten clones hold 4.4% of a sample with some 30,000 clones, roughly 79% of them seen once. Germline CDR1 reads SGHRS; CDR2 reads YFSETQ. The CDR3 spans 14 residues. The ends lost 0 bases at V and 5 bases at J; junction bases unmatched: 2. With regard to this clone: Its matching antigen is unknown.

The TCR comes from a human donor in good health. Sequenced material: CD4+ T cells from blood buffy coats. The rearrangement links TRBV5-1 to TRBJ2-3; 8 bases are shared with TRBD2. As DNA, the CDR3 is TGCGCCAGCAGCTTGGCGGGAGGGGAAGATACGCAGTATTTT. Translating gives CASSLAGGEDTQYF.